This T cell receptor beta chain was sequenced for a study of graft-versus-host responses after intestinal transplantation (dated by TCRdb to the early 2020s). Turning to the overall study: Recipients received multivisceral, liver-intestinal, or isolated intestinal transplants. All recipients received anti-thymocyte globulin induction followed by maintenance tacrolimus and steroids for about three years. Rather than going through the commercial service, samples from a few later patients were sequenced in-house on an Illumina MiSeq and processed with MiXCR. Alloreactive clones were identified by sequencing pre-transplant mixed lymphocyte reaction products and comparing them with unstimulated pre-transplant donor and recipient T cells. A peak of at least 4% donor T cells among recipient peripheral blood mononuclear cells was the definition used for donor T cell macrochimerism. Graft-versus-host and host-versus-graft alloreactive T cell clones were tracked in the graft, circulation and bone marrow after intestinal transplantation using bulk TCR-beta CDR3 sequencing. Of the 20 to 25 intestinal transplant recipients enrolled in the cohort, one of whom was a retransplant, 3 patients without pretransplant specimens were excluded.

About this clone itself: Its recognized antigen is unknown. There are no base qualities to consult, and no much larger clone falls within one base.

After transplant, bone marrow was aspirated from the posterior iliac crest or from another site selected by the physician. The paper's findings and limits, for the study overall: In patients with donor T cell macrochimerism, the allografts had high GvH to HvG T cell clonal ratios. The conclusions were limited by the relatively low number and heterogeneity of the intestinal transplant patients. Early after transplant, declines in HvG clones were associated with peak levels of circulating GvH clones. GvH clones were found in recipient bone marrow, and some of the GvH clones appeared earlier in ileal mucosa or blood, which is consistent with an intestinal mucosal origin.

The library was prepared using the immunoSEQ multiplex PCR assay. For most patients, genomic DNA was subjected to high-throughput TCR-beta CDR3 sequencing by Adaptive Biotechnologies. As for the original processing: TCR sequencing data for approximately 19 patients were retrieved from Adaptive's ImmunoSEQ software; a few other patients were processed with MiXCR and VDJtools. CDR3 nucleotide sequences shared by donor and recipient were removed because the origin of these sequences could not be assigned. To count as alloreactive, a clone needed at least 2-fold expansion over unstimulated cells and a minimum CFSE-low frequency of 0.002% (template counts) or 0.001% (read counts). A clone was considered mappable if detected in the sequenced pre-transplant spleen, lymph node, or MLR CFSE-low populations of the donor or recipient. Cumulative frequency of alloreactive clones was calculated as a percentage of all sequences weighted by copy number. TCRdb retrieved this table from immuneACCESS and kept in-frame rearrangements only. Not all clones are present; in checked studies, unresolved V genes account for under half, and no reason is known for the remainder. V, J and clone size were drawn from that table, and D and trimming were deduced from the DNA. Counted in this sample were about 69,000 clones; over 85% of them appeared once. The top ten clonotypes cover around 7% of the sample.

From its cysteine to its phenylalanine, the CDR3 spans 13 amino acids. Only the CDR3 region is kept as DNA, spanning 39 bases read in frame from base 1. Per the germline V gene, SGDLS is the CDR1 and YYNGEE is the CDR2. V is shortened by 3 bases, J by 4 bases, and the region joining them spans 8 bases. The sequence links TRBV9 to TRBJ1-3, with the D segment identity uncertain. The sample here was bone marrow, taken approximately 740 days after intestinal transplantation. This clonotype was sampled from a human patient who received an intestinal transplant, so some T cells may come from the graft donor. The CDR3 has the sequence CASSGTAGNTIYF. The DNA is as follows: TGTGCCAGCAGCGGTACGGCCGGAAACACCATATATTTT.